The rows below give T cell receptor beta chains drawn from one sample of a study of T cell changes during pregnancy in multiple sclerosis. Method: immunoSEQ multiplex PCR; TCRdb's copy keeps in-frame clones and lacks some. The repertoire holds tens of thousands of clones, roughly 92% seen once, with 1% to 1.5% in the top ten. The source material was peripheral blood, sampled in the third trimester of pregnancy. The receptors come from a female donor with multiple sclerosis, enrolled in a pregnancy study. Each CDR3 is given with its conserved first and last residue. D genes are given only for firm matches.

J,V,D,CDR3,DNA
TRBJ1-5,TRBV11-3,NA,CASSFRGPNQPQHF,TGTGCCAGCAGCTTTCGGGGTCCCAATCAGCCCCAGCATTTT
TRBJ2-7,TRBV29-1,NA,CSVSSGSYEQYF,TGCAGCGTTTCGAGCGGGTCCTACGAGCAGTACTTC
TRBJ1-1,TRBV2,NA,CASSEGQENDNTEAFF,TGTGCCAGCAGTGAAGGGCAGGAAAACGATAACACTGAAGCTTTCTTT
TRBJ2-7,TRBV6-5,NA,CASSLGSQGSYEQYF,TGTGCCAGCAGTTTGGGGAGTCAAGGCTCCTACGAGCAGTACTTC
TRBJ2-3,TRBV28,TRBD2,CASSRTLAGGTDTQYF,TGTGCCAGCAGTCGAACCCTAGCGGGAGGGACAGATACGCAGTATTTT
TRBJ1-3,TRBV7-6,NA,CASSLDPGSGNTIYF,TGTGCCAGCAGCTTAGATCCGGGGTCTGGAAACACCATATATTTT
TRBJ2-3,TRBV29-1,NA,CSVEAGAMDDTQYF,TGCAGCGTTGAAGCGGGAGCTATGGATGATACGCAGTATTTT
TRBJ2-1,TRBV6-1,NA,CASLRVRSYNEQFF,TGTGCCAGCCTCAGGGTCCGCTCCTACAATGAGCAGTTCTTC
TRBJ2-7,TRBV5-6,NA,CASSFSGSYEQYF,TGTGCCAGCAGCTTTAGCGGATCCTACGAGCAGTACTTC
TRBJ2-7,TRBV13,NA,CASSSRLDGEQYF,TGTGCCAGCAGCAGCAGACTAGACGGCGAGCAGTACTTC
TRBJ2-3,TRBV7-2,NA,CASSYKWTDTQYF,TGTGCCAGCAGCTACAAGTGGACAGATACGCAGTATTTT
TRBJ2-3,TRBV27,TRBD2,CASSLASGRLADTQYF,TGTGCCAGCAGTTTGGCTAGCGGGAGGTTGGCAGATACGCAGTATTTT
TRBJ2-3,TRBV28,TRBD1,CASVSGQDTDTQYF,TGTGCCAGCGTATCGGGACAGGATACAGATACGCAGTATTTT